This TCR beta chain was documented in a study of cytomegalovirus exposure and HLA in healthy donors. J lost 2 bases, V lost 6 bases, and 1 base had no gene match. The CDR3 extends over 12 amino acids. Germline CDR1 is SQVTM and CDR2 is ANQGSEA. This clone was recorded once. 13 Jbeta primers and 60 Vbeta primers were used for the PCR. The protocol was immunoSEQ multiplex PCR, while the TCRdb copy is restricted to in-frame clones and leaves out a portion. The repertoire holds tens of thousands of clones, with around 80% as singletons. This TCR was recovered from a man younger than 35 in good health and CMV-seronegative. Material for sequencing was PBMCs. The V and J genes are TRBV29-1 and TRBJ2-7; 10 positions agree with TRBD1. The CDR3 DNA is TGCAGCGTGGGGACAGGGGCCTACGAGCAGTACTTC. Its translation is CSVGTGAYEQYF.